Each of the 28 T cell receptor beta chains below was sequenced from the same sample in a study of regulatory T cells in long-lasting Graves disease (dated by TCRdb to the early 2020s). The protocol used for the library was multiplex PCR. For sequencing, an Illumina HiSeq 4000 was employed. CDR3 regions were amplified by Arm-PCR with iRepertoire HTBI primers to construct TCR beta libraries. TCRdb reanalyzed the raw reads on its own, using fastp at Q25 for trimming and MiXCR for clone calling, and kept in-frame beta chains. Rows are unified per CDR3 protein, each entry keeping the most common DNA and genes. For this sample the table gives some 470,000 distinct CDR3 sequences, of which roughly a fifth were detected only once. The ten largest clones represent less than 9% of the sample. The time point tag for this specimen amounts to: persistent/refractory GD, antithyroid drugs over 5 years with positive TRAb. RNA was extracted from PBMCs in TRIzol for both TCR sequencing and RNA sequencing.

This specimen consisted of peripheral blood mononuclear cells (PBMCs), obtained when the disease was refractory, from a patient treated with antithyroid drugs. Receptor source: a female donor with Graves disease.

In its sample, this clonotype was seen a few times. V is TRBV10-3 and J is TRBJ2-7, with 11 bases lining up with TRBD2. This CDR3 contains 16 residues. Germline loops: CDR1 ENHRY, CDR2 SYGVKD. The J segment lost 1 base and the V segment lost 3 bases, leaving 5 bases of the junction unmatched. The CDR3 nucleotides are TGTGCCATCAGTGACGGCACTAGCGGGAGATCCTACGAGCAGTACTTC. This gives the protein CAISDGTSGRSYEQYF.

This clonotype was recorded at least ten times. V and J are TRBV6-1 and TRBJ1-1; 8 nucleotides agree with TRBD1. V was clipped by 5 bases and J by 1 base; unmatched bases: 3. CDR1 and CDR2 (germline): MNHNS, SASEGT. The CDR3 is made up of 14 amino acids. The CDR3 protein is CASSPDRGNTEAFF. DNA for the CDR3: TGTGCCAGCAGTCCCGACAGGGGGAACACTGAAGCTTTCTTT.

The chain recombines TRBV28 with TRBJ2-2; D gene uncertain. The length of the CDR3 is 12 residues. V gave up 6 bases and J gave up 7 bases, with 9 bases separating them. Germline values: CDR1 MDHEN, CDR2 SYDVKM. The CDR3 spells CASRVVGGELFF. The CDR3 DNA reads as TGTGCCAGCAGGGTCGTTGGCGGGGAGCTGTTTTTT.

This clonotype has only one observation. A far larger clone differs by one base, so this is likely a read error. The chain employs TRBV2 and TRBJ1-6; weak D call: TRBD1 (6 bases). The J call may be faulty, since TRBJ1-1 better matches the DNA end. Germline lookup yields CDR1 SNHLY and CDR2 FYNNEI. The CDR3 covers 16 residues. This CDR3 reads CASKPLGADMTTEAFF. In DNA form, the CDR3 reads TGTGCCAGCAAACCCTTGGGGGCAGACATGACCACTGAAGCTTTCTTT.

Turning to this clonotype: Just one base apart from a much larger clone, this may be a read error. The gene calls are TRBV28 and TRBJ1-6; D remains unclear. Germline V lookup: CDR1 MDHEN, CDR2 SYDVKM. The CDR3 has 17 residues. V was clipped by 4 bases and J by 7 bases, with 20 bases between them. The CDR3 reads CASSSPGGGSVNSPLHF. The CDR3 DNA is TGTGCCAGCAGTTCCCCAGGTGGAGGGTCAGTGAATTCACCCCTCCACTTT.

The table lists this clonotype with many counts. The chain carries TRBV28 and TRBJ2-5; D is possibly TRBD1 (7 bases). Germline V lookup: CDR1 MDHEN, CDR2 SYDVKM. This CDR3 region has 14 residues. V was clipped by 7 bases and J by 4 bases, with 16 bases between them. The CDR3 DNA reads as TGTGCCAGCAAGACGCCAGGGGGGCGAGAGACCCAGTACTTC. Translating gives CASKTPGGRETQYF.

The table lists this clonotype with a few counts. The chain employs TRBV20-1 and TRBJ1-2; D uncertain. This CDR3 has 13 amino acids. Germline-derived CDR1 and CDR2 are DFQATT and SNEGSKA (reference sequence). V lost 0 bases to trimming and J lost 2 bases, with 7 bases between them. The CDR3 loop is CSARDPGNYGYTF. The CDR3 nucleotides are TGCAGTGCTAGAGATCCAGGAAACTATGGCTACACCTTC.

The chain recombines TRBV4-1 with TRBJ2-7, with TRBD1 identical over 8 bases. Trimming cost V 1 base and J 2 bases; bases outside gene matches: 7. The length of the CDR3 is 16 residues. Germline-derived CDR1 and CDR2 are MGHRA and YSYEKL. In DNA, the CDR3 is TGCGCCAGCAGCCAAGGAAGGACAGGGAACCCCTACGAGCAGTACTTC. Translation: CASSQGRTGNPYEQYF.

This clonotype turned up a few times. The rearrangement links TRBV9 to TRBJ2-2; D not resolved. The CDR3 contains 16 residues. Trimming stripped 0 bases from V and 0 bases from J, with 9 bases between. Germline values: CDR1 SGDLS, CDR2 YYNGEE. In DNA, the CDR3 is TGTGCCAGCAGCGTAGCACCACTGCCGAACACCGGGGAGCTGTTTTTT. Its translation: CASSVAPLPNTGELFF.

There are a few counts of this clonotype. CDR3 in amino acids: CASSELFYTEAFF. CDR3 nucleotides: TGCGCCAGCAGTGAATTATTCTACACTGAAGCTTTCTTT. J is TRBJ1-1 and V is TRBV10-1; no clear D gene. The CDR3 is 13 amino acids. The V and J ends lost 3 bases and 3 bases respectively, with 8 bases between them. Germline V gene sequence: CDR1 WNHNN, CDR2 SYGVQD (reference sequence).

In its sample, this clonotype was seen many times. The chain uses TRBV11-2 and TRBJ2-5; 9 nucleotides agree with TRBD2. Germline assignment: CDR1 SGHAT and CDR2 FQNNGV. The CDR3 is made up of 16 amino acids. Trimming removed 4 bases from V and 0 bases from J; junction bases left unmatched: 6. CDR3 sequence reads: CASSSSAGGHQETQYF. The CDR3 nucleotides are TGTGCCAGCAGCTCCTCAGCGGGGGGCCACCAAGAGACCCAGTACTTC. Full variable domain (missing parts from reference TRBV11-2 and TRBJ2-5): EAGVAQSPRYKIIEKRQSVAFWCNPISGHATLYWYQQILGQGPKLLIQFQNNGVVDDSQLPKDRFSAERLKGVDSTLKIQPAKLEDSAVYLCASSSSAGGHQETQYFGPGTRLLVL.

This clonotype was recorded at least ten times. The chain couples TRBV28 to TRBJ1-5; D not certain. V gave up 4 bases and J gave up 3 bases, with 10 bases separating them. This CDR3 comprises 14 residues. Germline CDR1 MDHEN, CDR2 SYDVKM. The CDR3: CASSSIYTNQPQHF. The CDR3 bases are TGTGCCAGCAGTTCCATATACACCAATCAGCCCCAGCATTTT.

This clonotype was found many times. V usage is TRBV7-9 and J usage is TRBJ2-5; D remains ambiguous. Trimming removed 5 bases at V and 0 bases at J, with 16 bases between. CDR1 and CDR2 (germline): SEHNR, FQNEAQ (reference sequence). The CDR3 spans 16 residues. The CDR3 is CASSGSDPTYQETQYF. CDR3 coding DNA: TGTGCCAGCAGCGGGTCGGACCCGACGTACCAAGAGACCCAGTACTTC.

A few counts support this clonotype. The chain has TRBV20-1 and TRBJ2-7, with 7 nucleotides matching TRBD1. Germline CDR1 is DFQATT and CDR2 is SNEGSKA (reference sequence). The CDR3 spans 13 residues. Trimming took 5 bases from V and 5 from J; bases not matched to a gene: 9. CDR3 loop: CSAADRGQNEQYF. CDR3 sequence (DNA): TGCAGTGCTGCTGATAGGGGGCAAAACGAGCAGTACTTC.

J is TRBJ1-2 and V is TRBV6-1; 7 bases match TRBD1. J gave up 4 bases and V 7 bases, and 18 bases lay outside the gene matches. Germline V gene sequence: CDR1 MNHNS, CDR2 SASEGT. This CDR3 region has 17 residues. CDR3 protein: CASTLRHTGDSFYGYTF. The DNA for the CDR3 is TGTGCCAGCACCCTCCGACACACAGGGGACTCTTTCTATGGCTACACCTTC.

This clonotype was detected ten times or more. DNA for the CDR3: TGTGCCAGCAGCCTCCAGGGGCAGGGCACTGAAGCTTTCTTT. This translates into CASSLQGQGTEAFF. The chain combines TRBV12-3 or TRBV12-4 with TRBJ1-1; possibly TRBD1 for D (6 bases). CDR3 length: 14 residues. V was pared by 6 bases and J by 4 bases, with 15 bases between.

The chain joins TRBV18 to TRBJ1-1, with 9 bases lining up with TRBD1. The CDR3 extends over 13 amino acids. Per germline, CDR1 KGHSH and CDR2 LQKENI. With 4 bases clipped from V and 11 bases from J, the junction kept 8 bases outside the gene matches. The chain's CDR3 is CASSRGDRESAFF. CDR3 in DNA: TGTGCCAGCTCACGAGGGGACAGGGAATCCGCTTTCTTT.

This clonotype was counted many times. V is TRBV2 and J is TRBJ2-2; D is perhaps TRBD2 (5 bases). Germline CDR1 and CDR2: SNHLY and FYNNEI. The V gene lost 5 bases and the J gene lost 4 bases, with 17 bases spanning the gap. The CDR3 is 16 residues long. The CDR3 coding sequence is TGTGCCAGCAGTCAATTGGAGGTTGTGGGCACCGGGGAGCTGTTTTTT. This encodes CASSQLEVVGTGELFF.

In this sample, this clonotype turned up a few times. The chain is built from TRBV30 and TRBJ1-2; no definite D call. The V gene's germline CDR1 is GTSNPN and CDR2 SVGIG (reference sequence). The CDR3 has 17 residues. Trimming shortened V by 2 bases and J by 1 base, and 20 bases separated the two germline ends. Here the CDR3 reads CAWSIDHGRKINYGYTF. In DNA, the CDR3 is TGTGCCTGGAGTATCGATCATGGACGGAAGATTAACTATGGCTACACCTTC.

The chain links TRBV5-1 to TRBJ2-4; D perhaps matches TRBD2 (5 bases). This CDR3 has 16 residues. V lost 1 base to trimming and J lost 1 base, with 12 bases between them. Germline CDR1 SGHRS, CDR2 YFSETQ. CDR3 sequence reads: CASSLFEGSAKNIQYF. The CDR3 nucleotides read TGCGCCAGCAGCTTGTTTGAGGGAAGCGCCAAAAACATTCAGTACTTC.

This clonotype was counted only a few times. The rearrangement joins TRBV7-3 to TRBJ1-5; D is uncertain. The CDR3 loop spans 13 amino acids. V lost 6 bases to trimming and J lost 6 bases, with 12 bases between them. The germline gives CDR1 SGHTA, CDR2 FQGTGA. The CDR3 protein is CASSDGVGQPQHF. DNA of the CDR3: TGTGCCAGCAGTGACGGCGTGGGTCAGCCCCAGCATTTT.

The CDR3 protein is CASGLETANYGYTF. The CDR3 nucleotides read TGTGCTAGTGGTTTGGAGACCGCCAACTATGGCTACACCTTC. The chain joins TRBV12-5 to TRBJ1-2; D ambiguous. This CDR3 region has 14 residues. V shed 1 base and J shed 2 bases, with 8 bases lying between them. Germline lookup yields CDR1 LGHNT and CDR2 FRNRAP.

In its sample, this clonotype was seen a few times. CDR3 nucleotides: TGCGCCAGCAGCTTTGCAGGGTCCGGGGAGCTGTTTTTT. This codes for CASSFAGSGELFF. The rearrangement uses TRBV5-1 and TRBJ2-2; a weak D match, TRBD1 (5 bases). The ends were cut back, 2 bases at V and 6 bases at J, with 8 bases in the middle. The CDR3 extends over 13 amino acids. Per the germline V gene, CDR1 is SGHRS and CDR2 is YFSETQ.

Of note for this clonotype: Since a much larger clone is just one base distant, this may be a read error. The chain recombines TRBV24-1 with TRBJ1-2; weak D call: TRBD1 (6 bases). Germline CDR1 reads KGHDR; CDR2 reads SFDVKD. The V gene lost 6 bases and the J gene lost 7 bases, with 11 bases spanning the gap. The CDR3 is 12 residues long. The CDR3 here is CATSPGVSGYTF. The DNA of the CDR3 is TGTGCCACCAGTCCAGGGGTTTCTGGCTACACCTTC.

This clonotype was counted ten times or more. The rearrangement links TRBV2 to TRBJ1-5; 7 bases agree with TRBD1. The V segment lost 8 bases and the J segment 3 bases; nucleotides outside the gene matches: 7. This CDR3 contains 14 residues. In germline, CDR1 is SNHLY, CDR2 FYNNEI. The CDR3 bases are TGTGCCAGCGATCCTGGGACAGACAATCAGCCCCAGCATTTT. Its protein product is CASDPGTDNQPQHF.

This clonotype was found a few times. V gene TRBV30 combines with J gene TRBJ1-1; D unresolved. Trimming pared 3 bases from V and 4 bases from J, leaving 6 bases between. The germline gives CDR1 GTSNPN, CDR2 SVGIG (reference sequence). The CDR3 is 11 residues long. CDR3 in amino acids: CAWRWGTEAFF. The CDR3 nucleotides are TGTGCCTGGAGGTGGGGCACTGAAGCTTTCTTT.

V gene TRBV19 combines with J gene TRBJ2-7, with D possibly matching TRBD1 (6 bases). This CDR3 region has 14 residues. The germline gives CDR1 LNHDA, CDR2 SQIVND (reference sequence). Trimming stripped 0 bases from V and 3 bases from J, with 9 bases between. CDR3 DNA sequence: TGTGCCAGTAGTATAGAGCCAGGGGACTACGAGCAGTACTTC. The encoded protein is CASSIEPGDYEQYF. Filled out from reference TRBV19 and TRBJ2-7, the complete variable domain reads DGGITQSPKYLFRKEGQNVTLSCEQNLNHDAMYWYRQDPGQGLRLIYYSQIVNDFQKGDIAEGYSVSREKKESFPLTVTSAQKNPTAFYLCASSIEPGDYEQYFGPGTRLTVT.

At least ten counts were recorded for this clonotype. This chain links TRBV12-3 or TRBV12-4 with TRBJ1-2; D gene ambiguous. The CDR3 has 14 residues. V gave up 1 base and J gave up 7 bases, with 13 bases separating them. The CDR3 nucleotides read TGTGCCAGCAGTTTAGGGTGGGCGAGGACTGGCTACACCTTC. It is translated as CASSLGWARTGYTF.